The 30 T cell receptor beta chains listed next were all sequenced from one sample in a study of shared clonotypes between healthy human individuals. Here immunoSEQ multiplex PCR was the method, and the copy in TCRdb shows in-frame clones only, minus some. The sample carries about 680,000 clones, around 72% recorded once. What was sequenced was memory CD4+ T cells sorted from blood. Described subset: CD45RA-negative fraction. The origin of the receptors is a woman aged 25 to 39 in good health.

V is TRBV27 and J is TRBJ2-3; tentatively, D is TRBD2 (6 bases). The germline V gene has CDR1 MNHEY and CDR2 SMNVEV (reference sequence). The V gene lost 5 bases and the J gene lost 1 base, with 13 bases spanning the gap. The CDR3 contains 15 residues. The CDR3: CASSRWEAGTDTQYF. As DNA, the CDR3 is TGTGCCAGCAGTCGCTGGGAGGCCGGCACAGATACGCAGTATTTT.

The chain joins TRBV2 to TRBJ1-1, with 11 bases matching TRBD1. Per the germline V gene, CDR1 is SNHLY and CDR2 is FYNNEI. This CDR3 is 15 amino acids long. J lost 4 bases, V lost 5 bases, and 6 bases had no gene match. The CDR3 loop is CASSPGQGGGTEAFF. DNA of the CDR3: TGTGCCAGCAGTCCGGGACAGGGGGGAGGCACTGAAGCTTTCTTT.

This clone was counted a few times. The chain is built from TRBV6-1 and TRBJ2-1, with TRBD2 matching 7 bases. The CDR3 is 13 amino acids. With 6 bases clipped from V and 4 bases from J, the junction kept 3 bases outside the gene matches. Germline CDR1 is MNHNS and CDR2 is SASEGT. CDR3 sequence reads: CASSLAEYNEQFF. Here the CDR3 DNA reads TGTGCCAGCAGCCTAGCGGAGTACAATGAGCAGTTCTTC.

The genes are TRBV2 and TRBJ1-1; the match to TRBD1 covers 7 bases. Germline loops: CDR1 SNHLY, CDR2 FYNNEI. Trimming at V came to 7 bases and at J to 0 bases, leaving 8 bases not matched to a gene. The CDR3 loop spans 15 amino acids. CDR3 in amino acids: CASIERGQLNTEAFF. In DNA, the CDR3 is TGTGCCAGCATCGAACGGGGACAGTTGAACACTGAAGCTTTCTTT.

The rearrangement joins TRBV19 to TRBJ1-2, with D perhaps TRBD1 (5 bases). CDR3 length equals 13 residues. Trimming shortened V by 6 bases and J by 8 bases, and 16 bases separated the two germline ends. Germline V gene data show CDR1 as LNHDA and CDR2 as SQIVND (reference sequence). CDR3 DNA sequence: TGTGCCAGTAGGGGAGGAATTAGGGGCGGCTACACCTTC. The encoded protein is CASRGGIRGGYTF.

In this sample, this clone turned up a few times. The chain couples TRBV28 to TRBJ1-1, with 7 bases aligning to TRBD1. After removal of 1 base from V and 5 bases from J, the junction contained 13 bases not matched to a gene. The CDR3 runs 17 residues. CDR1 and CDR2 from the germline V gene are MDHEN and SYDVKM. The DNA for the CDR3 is TGTGCCAGCAGTTTATCCTCCTTCGACAGGGTGAGGACTGAAGCTTTCTTT. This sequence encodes CASSLSSFDRVRTEAFF.

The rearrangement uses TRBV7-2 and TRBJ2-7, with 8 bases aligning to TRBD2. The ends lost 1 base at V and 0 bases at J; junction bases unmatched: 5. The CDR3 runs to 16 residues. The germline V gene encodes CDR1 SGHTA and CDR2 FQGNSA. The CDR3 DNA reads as TGTGCCAGCAGCTTAGGGACTAGCCGATACTCCTACGAGCAGTACTTC. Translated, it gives CASSLGTSRYSYEQYF.

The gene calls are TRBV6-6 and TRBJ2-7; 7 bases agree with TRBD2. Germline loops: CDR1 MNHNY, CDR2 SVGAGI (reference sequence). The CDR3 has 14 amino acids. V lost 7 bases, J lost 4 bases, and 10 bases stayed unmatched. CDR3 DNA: TGTGCCAGCACGTCTAGCGGACCGCCATACGAGCAGTACTTC. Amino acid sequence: CASTSSGPPYEQYF.

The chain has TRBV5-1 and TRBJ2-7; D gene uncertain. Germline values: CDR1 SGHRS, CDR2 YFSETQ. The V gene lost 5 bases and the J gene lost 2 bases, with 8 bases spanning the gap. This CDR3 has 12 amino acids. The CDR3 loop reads CASRGRTYEQYF. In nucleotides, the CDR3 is TGCGCCAGCAGAGGAAGGACCTACGAGCAGTACTTC.

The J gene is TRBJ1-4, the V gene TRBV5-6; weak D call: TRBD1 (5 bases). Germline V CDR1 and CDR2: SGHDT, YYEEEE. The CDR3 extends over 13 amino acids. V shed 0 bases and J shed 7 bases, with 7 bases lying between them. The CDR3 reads CASSLGQGEKLFF. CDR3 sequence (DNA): TGTGCCAGCAGCTTGGGGCAGGGTGAAAAACTGTTTTTT.

The CDR3 reads CASSSYQGQGAFF. CDR3 nucleotides: TGTGCCAGCAGCTCATATCAGGGACAAGGGGCTTTCTTT. The chain has TRBV13 and TRBJ1-1, with D perhaps TRBD1 (6 bases). Trimming cost V 4 bases and J 11 bases, with 17 bases left between them. Germline V lookup: CDR1 PRHDT, CDR2 FYEKMQ (reference sequence). The CDR3 loop spans 13 amino acids.

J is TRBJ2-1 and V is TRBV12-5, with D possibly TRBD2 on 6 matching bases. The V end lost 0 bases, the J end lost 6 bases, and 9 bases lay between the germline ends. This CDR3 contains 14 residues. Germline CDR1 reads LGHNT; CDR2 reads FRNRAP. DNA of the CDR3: TGTGCTAGTGGTTTGGTACCGGAGGGCAATGAGCAGTTCTTC. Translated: CASGLVPEGNEQFF.

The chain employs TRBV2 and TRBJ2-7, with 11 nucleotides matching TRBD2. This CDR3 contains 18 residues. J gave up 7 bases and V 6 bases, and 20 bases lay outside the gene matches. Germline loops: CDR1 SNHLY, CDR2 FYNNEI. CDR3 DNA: TGTGCCAGCAGGACCGGGACTAGCGGTAAAAGGCCCGCAGGGGAGCAGTACTTC. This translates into CASRTGTSGKRPAGEQYF.

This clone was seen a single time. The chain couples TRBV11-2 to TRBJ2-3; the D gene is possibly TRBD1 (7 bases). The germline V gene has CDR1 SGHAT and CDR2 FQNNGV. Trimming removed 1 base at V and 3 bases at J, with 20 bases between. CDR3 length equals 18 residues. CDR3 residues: CASSLGWRGTATTDTQYF. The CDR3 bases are TGTGCCAGCAGCTTAGGTTGGAGGGGGACAGCTACTACAGATACGCAGTATTTT. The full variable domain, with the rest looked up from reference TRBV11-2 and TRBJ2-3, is EAGVAQSPRYKIIEKRQSVAFWCNPISGHATLYWYQQILGQGPKLLIQFQNNGVVDDSQLPKDRFSAERLKGVDSTLKIQPAKLEDSAVYLCASSLGWRGTATTDTQYFGPGTRLTVL.

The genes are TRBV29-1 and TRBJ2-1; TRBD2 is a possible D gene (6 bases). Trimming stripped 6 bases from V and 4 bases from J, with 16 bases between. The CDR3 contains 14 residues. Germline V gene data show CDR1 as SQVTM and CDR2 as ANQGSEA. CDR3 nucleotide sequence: TGCAGCGTGGACAAGCGGGCCGGGTACAATGAGCAGTTCTTC. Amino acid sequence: CSVDKRAGYNEQFF.

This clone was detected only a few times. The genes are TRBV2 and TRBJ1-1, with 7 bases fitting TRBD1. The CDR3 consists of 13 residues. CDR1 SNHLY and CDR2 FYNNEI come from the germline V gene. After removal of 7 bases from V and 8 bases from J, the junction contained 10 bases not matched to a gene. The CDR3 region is CASTSVGGLEAFF. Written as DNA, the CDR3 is TGTGCCAGCACCAGTGTAGGGGGCCTGGAAGCTTTCTTT. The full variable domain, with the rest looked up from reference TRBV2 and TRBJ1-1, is EPEVTQTPSHQVTQMGQEVILRCVPISNHLYFYWYRQILGQKVEFLVSFYNNEISEKSEIFDDQFSVERPDGSNFTLKIRSTKLEDSAMYFCASTSVGGLEAFFGQGTRLTVV.

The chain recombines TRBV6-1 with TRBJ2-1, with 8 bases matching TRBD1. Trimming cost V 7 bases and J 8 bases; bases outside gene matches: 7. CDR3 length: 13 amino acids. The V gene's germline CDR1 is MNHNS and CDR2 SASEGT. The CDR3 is CASILGQADEQFF. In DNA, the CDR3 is TGTGCCAGCATTCTGGGACAGGCCGATGAGCAGTTCTTC.

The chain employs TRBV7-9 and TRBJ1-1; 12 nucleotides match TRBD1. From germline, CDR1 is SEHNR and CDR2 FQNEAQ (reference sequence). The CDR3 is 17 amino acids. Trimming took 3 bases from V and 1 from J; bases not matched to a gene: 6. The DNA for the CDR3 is TGTGCCAGCAGCTTTTGGGACAGGGGGCTTCGGAACACTGAAGCTTTCTTT. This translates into CASSFWDRGLRNTEAFF.

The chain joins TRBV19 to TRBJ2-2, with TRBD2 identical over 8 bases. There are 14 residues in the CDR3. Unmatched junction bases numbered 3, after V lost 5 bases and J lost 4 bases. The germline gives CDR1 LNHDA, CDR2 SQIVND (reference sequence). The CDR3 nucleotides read TGTGCCAGTAGTCCGGGAGGGAGCACCGGGGAGCTGTTTTTT. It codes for CASSPGGSTGELFF.

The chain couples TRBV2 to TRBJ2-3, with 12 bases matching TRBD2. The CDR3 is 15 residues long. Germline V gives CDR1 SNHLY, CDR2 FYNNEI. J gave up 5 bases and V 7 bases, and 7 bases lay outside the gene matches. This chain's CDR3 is CASTRLAGVKDTQYF. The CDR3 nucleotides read TGTGCCAGCACTCGACTAGCGGGAGTGAAAGATACGCAGTATTTT.

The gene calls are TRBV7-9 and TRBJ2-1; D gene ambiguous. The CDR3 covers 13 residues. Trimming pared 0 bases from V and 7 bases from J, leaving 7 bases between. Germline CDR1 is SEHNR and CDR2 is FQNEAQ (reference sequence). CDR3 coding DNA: TGTGCCAGCAGCTTAGCTGGTCAAAATGAGCAGTTCTTC. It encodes CASSLAGQNEQFF.

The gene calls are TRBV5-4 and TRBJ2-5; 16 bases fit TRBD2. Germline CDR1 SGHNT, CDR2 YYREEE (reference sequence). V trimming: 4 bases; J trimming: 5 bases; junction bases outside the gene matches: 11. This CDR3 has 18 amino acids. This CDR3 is CASSRTGLAGGPGETQYF. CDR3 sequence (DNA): TGTGCCAGCAGCAGAACGGGACTAGCGGGAGGGCCGGGGGAGACCCAGTACTTC. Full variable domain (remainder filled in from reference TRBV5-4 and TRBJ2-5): ETGVTQSPTHLIKTRGQQVTLRCSSQSGHNTVSWYQQALGQGPQFIFQYYREEENGRGNFPPRFSGLQFPNYSSELNVNALELDDSALYLCASSRTGLAGGPGETQYFGPGTRLLVL.

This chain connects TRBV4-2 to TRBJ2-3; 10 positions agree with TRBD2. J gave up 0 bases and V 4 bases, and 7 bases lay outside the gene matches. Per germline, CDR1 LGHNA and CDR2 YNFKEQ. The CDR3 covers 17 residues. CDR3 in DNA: TGTGCCAGCAGCCCTCTCTTAGCGGGAGGAAGCACAGATACGCAGTATTTT. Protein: CASSPLLAGGSTDTQYF.

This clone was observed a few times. The CDR3 is CASSLSGRTGELFF. Here the CDR3 DNA reads TGCGCCAGCAGCCTTAGCGGGCGTACCGGGGAGCTGTTTTTT. The rearrangement uses TRBV4-1 and TRBJ2-2, with 7 bases that match TRBD2. This CDR3 is 14 amino acids long. Per germline, CDR1 MGHRA and CDR2 YSYEKL. V trimming: 4 bases; J trimming: 5 bases; junction bases outside the gene matches: 4.

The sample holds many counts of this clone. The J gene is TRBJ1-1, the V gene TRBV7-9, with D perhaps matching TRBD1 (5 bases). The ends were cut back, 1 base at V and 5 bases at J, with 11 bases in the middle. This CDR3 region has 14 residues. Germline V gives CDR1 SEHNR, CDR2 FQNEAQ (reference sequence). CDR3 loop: CASSLDGGRTEAFF. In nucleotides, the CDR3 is TGTGCCAGCAGCTTAGACGGGGGTAGGACTGAAGCTTTCTTT.

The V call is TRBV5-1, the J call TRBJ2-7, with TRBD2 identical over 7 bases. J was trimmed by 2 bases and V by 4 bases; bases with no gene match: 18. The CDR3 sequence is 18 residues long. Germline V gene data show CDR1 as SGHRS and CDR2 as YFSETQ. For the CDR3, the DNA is TGCGCCAGCAGCGATGCTTTTAGCTACCCCCGGGGGGCCTACGAGCAGTACTTC. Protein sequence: CASSDAFSYPRGAYEQYF.

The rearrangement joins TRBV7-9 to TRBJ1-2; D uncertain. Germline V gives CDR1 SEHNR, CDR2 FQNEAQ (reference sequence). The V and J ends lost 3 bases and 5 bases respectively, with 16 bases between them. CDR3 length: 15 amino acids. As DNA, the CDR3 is TGTGCCAGCAGCTTCCCTTTGACAAATTCGTATGGCTACACCTTC. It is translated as CASSFPLTNSYGYTF.

CDR3 nucleotides: TGTGCCAGCAGCCCATCCGGGATTCAAGAGACCCAGTACTTC. Translated, it gives CASSPSGIQETQYF. This chain uses TRBV7-6 with TRBJ2-5, with D maybe TRBD2 (5 bases). The CDR3 consists of 14 residues. V was shortened by 5 bases and J by 2 bases, with 12 bases between the two germline ends. Per germline, CDR1 SGHVS and CDR2 FNYEAQ.

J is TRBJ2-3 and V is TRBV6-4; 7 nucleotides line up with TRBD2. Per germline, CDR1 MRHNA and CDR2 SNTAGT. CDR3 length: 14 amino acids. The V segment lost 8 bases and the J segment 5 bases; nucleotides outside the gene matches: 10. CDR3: CASSERAGVDTQYF. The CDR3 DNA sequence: TGTGCCAGCTCAGAGCGGGCGGGAGTAGATACGCAGTATTTT.

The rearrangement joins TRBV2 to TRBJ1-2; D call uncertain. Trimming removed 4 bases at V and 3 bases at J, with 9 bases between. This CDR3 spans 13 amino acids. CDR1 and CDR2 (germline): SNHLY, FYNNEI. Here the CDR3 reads CASSVRTDYGYTF. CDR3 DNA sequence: TGTGCCAGCAGTGTGAGAACAGACTATGGCTACACCTTC.